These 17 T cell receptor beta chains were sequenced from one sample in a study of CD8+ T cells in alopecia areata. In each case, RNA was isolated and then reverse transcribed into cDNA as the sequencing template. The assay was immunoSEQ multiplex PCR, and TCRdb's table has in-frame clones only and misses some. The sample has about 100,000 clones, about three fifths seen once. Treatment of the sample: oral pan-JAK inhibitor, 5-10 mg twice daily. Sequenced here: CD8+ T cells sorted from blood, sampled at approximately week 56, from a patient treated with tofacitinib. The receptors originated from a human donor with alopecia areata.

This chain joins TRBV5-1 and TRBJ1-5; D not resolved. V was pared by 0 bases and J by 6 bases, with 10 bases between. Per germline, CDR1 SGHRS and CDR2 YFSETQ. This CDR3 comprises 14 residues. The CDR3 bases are TGCGCCAGCAGCTTGGGAGGAGGTAGTCAGCCCCAGCATTTT. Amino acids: CASSLGGGSQPQHF.

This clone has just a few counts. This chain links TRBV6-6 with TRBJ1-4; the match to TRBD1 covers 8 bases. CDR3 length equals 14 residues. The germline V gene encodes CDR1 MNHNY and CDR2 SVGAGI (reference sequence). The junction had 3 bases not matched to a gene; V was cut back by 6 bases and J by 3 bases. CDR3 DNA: TGTGCCAGCAGCGACAGGGGAGCTAATGAAAAACTGTTTTTT. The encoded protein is CASSDRGANEKLFF.

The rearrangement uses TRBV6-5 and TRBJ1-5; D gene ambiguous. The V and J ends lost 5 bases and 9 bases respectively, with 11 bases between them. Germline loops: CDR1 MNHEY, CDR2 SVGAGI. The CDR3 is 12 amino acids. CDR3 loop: CASSPSWPPQHF. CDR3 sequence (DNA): TGTGCCAGCAGTCCATCTTGGCCGCCCCAGCATTTT.

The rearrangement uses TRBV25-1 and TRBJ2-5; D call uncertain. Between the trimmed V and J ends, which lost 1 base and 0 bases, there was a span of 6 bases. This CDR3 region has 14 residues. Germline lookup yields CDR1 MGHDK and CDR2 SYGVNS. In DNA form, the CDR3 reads TGTGCCAGCAGTGAATTGGGGAACCAAGAGACCCAGTACTTC. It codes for CASSELGNQETQYF. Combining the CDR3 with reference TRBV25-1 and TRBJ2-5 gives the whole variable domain EADIYQTPRYLVIGTGKKITLECSQTMGHDKMYWYQQDPGMELHLIHYSYGVNSTEKGDLSSESTVSRIRTEHFPLTLESARPSHTSQYLCASSELGNQETQYFGPGTRLLVL.

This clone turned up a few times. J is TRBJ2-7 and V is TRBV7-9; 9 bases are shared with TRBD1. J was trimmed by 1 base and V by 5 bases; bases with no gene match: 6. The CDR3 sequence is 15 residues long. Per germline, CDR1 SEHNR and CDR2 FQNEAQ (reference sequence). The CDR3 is CASSNPDRGSYEQYF. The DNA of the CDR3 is TGTGCCAGCAGCAATCCGGACAGGGGTTCCTACGAGCAGTACTTC.

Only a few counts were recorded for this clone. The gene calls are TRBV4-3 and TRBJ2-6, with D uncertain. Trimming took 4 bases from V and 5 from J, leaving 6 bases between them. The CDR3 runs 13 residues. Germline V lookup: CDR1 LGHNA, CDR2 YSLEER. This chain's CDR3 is CASSPSRANVLTF. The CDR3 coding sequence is TGCGCCAGCAGCCCCTCGCGGGCCAACGTCCTGACTTTC.

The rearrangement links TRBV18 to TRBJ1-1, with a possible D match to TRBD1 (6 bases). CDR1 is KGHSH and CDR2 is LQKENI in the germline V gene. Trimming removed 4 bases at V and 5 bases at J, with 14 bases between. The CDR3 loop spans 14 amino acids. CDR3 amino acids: CASSHPTGSTEAFF. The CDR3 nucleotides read TGTGCCAGCTCACACCCCACAGGGTCTACTGAAGCTTTCTTT.

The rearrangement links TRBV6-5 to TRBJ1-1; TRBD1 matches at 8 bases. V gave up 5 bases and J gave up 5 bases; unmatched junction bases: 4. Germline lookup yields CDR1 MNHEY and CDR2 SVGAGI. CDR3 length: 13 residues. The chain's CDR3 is CASSPTGGTEAFF. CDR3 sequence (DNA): TGTGCCAGCAGTCCTACAGGGGGAACTGAAGCTTTCTTT.

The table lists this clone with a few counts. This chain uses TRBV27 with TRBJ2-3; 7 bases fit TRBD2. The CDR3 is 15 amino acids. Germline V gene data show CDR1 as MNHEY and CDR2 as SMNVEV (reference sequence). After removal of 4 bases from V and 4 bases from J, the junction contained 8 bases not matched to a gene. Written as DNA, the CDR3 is TGTGCCAGCAGTTCCCAGCGGGACTACCCAGATACGCAGTATTTT. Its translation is CASSSQRDYPDTQYF.

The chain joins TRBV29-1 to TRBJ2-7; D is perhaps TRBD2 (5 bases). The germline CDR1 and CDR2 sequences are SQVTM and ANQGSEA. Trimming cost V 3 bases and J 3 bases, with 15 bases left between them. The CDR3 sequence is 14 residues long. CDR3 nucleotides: TGCAGCGTTGATCCATCAGGACGGGGCTACGAGCAGTACTTC. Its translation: CSVDPSGRGYEQYF.

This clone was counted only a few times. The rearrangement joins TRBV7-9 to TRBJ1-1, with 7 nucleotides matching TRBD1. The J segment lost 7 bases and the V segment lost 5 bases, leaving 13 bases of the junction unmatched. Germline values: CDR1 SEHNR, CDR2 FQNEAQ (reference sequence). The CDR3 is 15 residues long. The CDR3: CASSPAGQWDLEAFF. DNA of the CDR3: TGTGCCAGCAGCCCCGCGGGACAGTGGGACCTTGAAGCTTTCTTT.

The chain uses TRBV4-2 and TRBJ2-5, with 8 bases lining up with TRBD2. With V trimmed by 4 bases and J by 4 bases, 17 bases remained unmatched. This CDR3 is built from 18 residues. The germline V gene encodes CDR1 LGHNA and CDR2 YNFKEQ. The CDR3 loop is CASSPHRVAGLFVETQYF. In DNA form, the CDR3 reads TGTGCCAGCAGCCCTCATCGCGTAGCGGGGCTTTTTGTAGAGACCCAGTACTTC.

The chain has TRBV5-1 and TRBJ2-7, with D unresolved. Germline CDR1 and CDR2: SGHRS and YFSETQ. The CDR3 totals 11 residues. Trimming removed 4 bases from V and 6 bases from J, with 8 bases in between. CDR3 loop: CASSPPGEQYF. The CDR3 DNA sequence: TGCGCCAGCAGCCCCCCCGGCGAGCAGTACTTC.

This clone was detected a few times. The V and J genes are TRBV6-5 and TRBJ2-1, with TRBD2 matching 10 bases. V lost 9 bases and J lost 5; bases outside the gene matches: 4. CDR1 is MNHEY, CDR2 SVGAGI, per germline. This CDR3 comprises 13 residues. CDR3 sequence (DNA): TGTGCCAGTTTAGCGGGGGGCAACAATGAGCAGTTCTTC. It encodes CASLAGGNNEQFF.

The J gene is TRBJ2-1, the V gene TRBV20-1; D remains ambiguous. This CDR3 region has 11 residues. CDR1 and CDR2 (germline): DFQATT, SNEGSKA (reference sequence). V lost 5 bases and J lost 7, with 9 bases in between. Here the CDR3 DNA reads TGCAGTGCTGTTGTGTGGAATGAGCAGTTCTTC. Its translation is CSAVVWNEQFF.

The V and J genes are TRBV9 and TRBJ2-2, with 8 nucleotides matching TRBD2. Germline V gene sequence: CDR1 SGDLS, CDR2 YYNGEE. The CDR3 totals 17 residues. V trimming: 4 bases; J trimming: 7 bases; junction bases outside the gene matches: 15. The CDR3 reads CASSQNTGGTPGGELFF. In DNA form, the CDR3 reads TGTGCCAGCAGCCAGAATACGGGGGGGACCCCGGGCGGGGAGCTGTTTTTT.

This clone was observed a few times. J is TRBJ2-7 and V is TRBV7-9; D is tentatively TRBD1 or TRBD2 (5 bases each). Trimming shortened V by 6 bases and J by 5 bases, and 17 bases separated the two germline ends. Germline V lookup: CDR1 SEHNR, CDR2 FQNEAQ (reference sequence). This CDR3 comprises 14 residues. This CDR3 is CASRGVEEVNEQYF. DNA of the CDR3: TGTGCCAGCAGGGGGGTGGAGGAGGTTAACGAGCAGTACTTC.